This T cell receptor (beta chain) was recorded in a study of cytomegalovirus exposure and HLA in healthy donors (dated by TCRdb to the late 2010s). About the investigation overall: According to an earlier analysis of around 600 of the donors, roughly 180 million T cells yielded some 110 million unique TCR beta sequences and 276 Gb of sequence data. The study profiled the T cell repertoires of hundreds of subjects by immunosequencing and related them to cytomegalovirus serostatus. Donor age, sex, ethnicity and CMV serostatus were compiled alongside the repertoire data. The later analysis used no new phenotypic data to find candidate immune exposures, relying instead on TCR beta sequences and their occurrence across donors. The study aimed to test whether signatures of past pathogen exposure could be identified by cataloging public T cell receptors. The genetic ancestry cluster associated with self-reported Caucasian donors included 65% to 90% of the 300 to 400 genotyped donors. About 320 gigabases of sequencing data and approximately 80 million unique TCR sequences were included in an early release covering about 620 HLA-typed donors. High-throughput TCR immunosequencing, statistical association of individual TCRs with disease status, and machine learning were combined to predict cytomegalovirus infection status. In addition to the first cohort of roughly 700 subjects, a separate validation cohort of approximately 130 different subjects was used. Across around 400 genotyped donors of the cohort, an average of approximately 200,000 unique TCR beta nucleotide sequences per donor were sequenced, and roughly a sixth of those sequences were non-productive. A later analysis re-examined previously published TCR beta repertoires from 600 to 700 donors and added high-resolution HLA genotyping to investigate patterns of TCR occurrence. An earlier analysis of fewer than 700 of the donors applied high-throughput TCR beta sequencing to assess whether each TCR beta V gene segment acted as functional or pseudogenic. Typing coverage varied by locus: roughly 620-640 donors for A, B, C, DRB1 and DQB1; roughly 560 for DQA1; approximately 570 for DPA1; approximately 490 for DPB1. Several DR-DQ haplotypes were handled as single units for association and clustering because linkage in the cohort was strong. Genome-wide SNP genotypes for about 65% of the 666 donors were used in a later genetic analysis, which treated that subset as a discovery cohort. Both class I and class II loci were covered by HLA typing, at four-digit resolution. Every repertoire in the discovery cohort had been generated on one and the same sequencing platform.

In total, approximately 610 healthy bone marrow donors made up the cohort. At the time of sampling, every cohort member was nominally healthy, though immune exposures that went unrecorded were likely present. The donor tested CMV seronegative and was one of the 352 seronegative cohort members. Every donor gave a peripheral blood sample, and the peripheral blood mononuclear cells from that sample were used for TCR beta sequencing. The Qiagen DNeasy Blood Extraction Kit was used to extract genomic DNA from the blood cell samples. Overall study outcomes, separate from this receptor: The cohort was sequenced for TCR beta chains only, and without alpha or paired-chain data the features that could be detected were limited. The 87-base-pair reads could not distinguish some IMGT-functional V segments, including TRBV6-2 and TRBV6-3, so those segments were excluded. Roughly uniform sequencing depth across donors was assumed in presence/absence analyses, although this assumption may not hold. According to a later analysis, TCR association rates differed among HLA loci, with DRB1 alleles showing the most associated TCRs and HLA-C alleles showing the fewest. It was suggested by the authors that the approach could potentially be generalized to other disease states and immunological phenotypes. For the cohort, immune exposure information was limited to CMV serostatus. An earlier analysis of approximately 600 of the donors showed that most TCR beta V segments appeared in productive rearrangements either about 90% or about 30% of the time, which broadly matched IMGT annotations. According to a later analysis, most CMV-associated TCR beta chains appeared to be HLA-restricted, and the HLA associations seemed to be driven largely by CMV exposure. Correlated functional status among segregating V segments might be attributable to linkage disequilibrium, but an unknown experimental factor could not be ruled out. In a later analysis, HLA-associated TCR beta chains showed more clonal expansion and lower generation probabilities than non-associated chains that were equally common. Most TCR sequences were observed very rarely across donors, whereas some public TCRs were present in many individuals. The sequencing pipeline was judged likely to have produced a cluster of highly shared sequence variants as a technical artifact. Strong co-occurrence of HLA alleles, especially DR and DQ, made assigning TCR associations to individual alleles difficult. In a later genetic analysis, fewer N-insertions in productive TCRs were reported among donors in an Asian-associated ancestry cluster than the approximately 670-donor mean. In the study, 150 to 200 TCR beta chains were listed as associated with cytomegalovirus. According to a later analysis, parvovirus B19, influenza, CMV and Epstein-Barr virus appeared linked to several top co-occurrence clusters. Because HLA typing was unavailable for some donors at each locus, only the typed subset was used in association tests. At a false discovery rate of 0.05, a later analysis linked fewer than 20,000 TCR beta sequences to specific HLA alleles. A further reported finding was that TCR beta sequences accurately predicted the HLA-A and HLA-B alleles for most subjects in the first cohort. In vitro tests confirmed that three of the cytomegalovirus-associated TCR beta chains recognize cytomegalovirus antigens. In a later genetic analysis, a missense DCLRE1C variant was associated with V-gene and J-gene trimming of TCR beta chains, and the association was replicated in an independent cohort. Because counts were too low, 15 to 20 rarely observed V segments, including chromosome 9 orphons, were excluded from the earlier analysis of several hundred of the donors. Cytomegalovirus status was reported to be diagnosed by the classifier with high specificity and sensitivity in both the original and validation cohorts.

Of note for this clone: Its recognized antigen is unknown. No qualities accompany the bases; no much larger clone lies one base away.

At the junction V is shortened by 6 bases and J by 3 bases; bases outside the gene matches: 4. CDR1 and CDR2 were assigned from the germline V gene as SGHAT and FQNNGV. Its CDR3 holds 15 amino acids, cysteine through phenylalanine. CDR3 DNA only is kept here, 45 bases in frame from base 1. The receptor library was made with the immunoSEQ multiplex PCR assay. A mixture of 60 forward primers for TCR Vbeta segments and 13 reverse primers for TCR Jbeta segments was used in the multiplex PCR. The CDR3 region of rearranged TCR beta genes was amplified from genomic DNA with a multiplex PCR assay. Amplified TCR beta libraries were sequenced as 87-base-pair reads on the Illumina HiSeq System. Regarding the original processing steps: In a later analysis, 77 million or so unique TCR beta chains were counted across the roughly 670 repertoires, and approximately 9.9 million of these chains were shared by at least two donors. To remove PCR and sequencing errors, raw reads were error-corrected and collapsed into unique sequences using a nearest-neighbor algorithm that merged closely related sequences. Alignment of CDR3 sequences to IMGT reference sequences was used to assign V, D and J gene segments. For a sequence to be retained, a match of at least six nucleotides to both a V gene segment and a J gene segment was required. Rearrangements were classified as productive when the CDR3 lacked stop codons and remained in frame with V and J, and all other rearrangements were classified as non-productive. CDR3 was defined according to IMGT convention as the region running from the second conserved V-encoded cysteine to the conserved J-encoded phenylalanine. In an earlier analysis of roughly 610 of the donors, sequences lacking an unambiguous match to a single V gene segment were excluded. In an earlier analysis of several hundred of the donors, V segments were called functional above 56.7% productive rearrangements and were called segregating when the between-donor standard deviation exceeded 5%. A statistical classification framework was built for diagnosing cytomegalovirus status from the catalog of TCR beta chain sequences. In a later analysis, TCR nucleotide sequences were compared against IMGT/GENE-DB human TR gene sequences so that V and J genes could be assigned. The TCRdist pipeline was used in a later analysis to assign CDR3 sequences and most-parsimonious VDJ recombination scenarios. In a later analysis, every TCR beta chain was defined by the combination of its CDR3 amino acid sequence and its V-gene family, and reads without a unique V-gene family were dropped. As a way to deal with suspected cross-contamination and a sequencing artifact, a later analysis dropped 592 nucleotide sequences that were highly shared and had low generation probability. For each public chain, a later analysis derived a clonal expansion index from normalized ranks of inferred template counts within each repertoire. A later analysis computed generation probabilities with a VDJ recombination model fitted to out-of-frame rearrangements, and checked the results against IGoR. In a later analysis, TCR-TCR, TCR-HLA and TCR-CMV co-occurrence was scored with hypergeometric tests, and a repertoire-size bias correction was applied to TCR pairs. To estimate false discovery rates, a later analysis permuted the HLA or CMV assignments 20 times. In a later analysis, co-occurring TCRs were grouped with DBSCAN, and TCRdist sequence similarity was added when clustering was performed within HLA-allele-positive subsets. Repertoires with fewer than 30,000 or more than 120,000 public chains were left out of co-occurrence clustering, as were about five repertoires with anomalous nucleotide sharing. Drawn from immuneACCESS, this table holds only the in-frame rearrangements with V and J called that TCRdb kept. Clones are partly lost; checked studies trace under half to an unresolved V gene and leave the rest unexplained. V, J and clone size are taken as reported in that table, and D and trimming were inferred from the DNA itself. Present in this sample are more than 150,000 clones, roughly 75% of which were seen just once. Together, the top ten hold about 1.9% of the sample.

In this chain, TRBV11-2 is recombined with TRBJ1-6, and TRBD1 aligns with 8 junction nucleotides. The origin of this receptor is a woman in her 30s in good health and CMV-seronegative. The sample was PBMCs. The base sequence is TGTGCCAGCAGGACAGGGGACTACTATAATTCACCCCTCCACTTT. It specifies CASRTGDYYNSPLHF.